This record covers a single T cell receptor beta chain. This entry comes from a study of control samples from healthy donors and cancer patients. The CDR3 is made up of 16 amino acids. Germline V CDR1 and CDR2: SGHDT, YYEEEE. The V end lost 2 bases, the J end lost 3 bases, and 12 bases lay between the germline ends. Sequenced by immunoSEQ multiplex PCR; TCRdb stores in-frame clones only, minus some. The profile covers approximately 120,000 clones, with roughly 91% appearing a single time and 17% taken by the ten largest. The source material was blood. The sequence came from a woman between 45 and 60 years old in good health. The gene calls are TRBV5-6 and TRBJ2-6; D is unresolved. In DNA form, the CDR3 reads TGTGCCAGCAGCTTAAAAGGATCGGTTGGGGCCAACGTCCTGACTTTC. It specifies CASSLKGSVGANVLTF.